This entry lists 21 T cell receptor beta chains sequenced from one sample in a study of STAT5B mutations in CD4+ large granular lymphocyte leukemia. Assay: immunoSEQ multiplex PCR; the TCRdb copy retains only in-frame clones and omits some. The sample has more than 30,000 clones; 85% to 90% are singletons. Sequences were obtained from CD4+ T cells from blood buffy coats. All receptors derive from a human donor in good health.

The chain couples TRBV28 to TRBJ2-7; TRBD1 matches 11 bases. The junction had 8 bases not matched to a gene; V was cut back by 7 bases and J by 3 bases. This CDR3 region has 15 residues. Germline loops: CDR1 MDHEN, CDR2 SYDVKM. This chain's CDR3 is CASNPSGTGGYEQYF. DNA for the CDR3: TGTGCCAGCAACCCCTCCGGGACAGGGGGCTACGAGCAGTACTTC.

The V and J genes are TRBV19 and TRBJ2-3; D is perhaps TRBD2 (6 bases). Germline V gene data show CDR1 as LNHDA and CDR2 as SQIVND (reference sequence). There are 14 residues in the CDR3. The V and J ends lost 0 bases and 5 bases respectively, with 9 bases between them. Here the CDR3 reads CASSIEGGEDTQYF. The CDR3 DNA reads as TGTGCCAGTAGTATAGAGGGCGGGGAAGATACGCAGTATTTT.

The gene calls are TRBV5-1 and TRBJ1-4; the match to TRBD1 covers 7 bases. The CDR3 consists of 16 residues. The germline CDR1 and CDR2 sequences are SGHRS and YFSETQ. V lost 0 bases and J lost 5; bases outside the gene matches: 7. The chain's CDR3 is CASSLVGGIKNEKLFF. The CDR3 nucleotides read TGCGCCAGCAGCTTGGTAGGGGGCATCAAAAATGAAAAACTGTTTTTT.

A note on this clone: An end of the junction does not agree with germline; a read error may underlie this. The CDR3 DNA sequence: TGTGCCAGCAGTGACGGCCGGGCACTCTTC. It encodes CASSDGRALF. The rearrangement joins TRBV6-1 to TRBJ2-1; D call uncertain. Germline CDR1 reads MNHNS; CDR2 reads SASEGT. CDR3 length equals 10 residues.

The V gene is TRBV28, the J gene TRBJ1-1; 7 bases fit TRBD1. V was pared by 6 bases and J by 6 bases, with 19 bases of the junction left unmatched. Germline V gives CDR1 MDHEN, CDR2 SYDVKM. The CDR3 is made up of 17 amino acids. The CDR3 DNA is TGTGCCAGCAGAGGGGGGGAGGGGGCGACAGGGAAGGCTGAAGCTTTCTTT. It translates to CASRGGEGATGKAEAFF.

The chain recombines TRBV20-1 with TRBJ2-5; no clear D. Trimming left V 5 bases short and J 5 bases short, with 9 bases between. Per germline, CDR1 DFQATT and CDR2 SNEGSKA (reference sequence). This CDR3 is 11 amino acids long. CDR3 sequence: CSAHSAETQYF. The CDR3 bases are TGCAGTGCTCACTCAGCGGAGACCCAGTACTTC.

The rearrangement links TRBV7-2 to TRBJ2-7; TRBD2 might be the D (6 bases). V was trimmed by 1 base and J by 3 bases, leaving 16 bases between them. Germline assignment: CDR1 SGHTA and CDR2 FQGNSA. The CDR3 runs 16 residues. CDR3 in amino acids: CASSLETRSYIYEQYF. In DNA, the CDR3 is TGTGCCAGCAGCTTAGAGACTAGATCATACATCTACGAGCAGTACTTC.

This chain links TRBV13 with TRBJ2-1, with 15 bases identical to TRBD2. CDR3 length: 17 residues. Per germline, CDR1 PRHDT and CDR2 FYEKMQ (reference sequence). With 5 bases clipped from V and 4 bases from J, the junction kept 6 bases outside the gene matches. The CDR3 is CASSTWTSGRGYNEQFF. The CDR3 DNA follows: TGTGCCAGCAGCACCTGGACTAGCGGGAGGGGATACAATGAGCAGTTCTTC.

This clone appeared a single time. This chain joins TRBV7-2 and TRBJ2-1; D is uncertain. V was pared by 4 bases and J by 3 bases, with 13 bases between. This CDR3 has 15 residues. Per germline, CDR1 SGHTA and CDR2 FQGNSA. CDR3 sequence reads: CASSYLLTHYNEQFF. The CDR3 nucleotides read TGTGCCAGCAGCTACCTGCTCACACACTACAATGAGCAGTTCTTC. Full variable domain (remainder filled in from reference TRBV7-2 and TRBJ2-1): GAGVSQSPSNKVTEKGKDVELRCDPISGHTALYWYRQSLGQGLEFLIYFQGNSAPDKSGLPSDRFSAERTGGSVSTLTIQRTQQEDSAVYLCASSYLLTHYNEQFFGPGTRLTVL.

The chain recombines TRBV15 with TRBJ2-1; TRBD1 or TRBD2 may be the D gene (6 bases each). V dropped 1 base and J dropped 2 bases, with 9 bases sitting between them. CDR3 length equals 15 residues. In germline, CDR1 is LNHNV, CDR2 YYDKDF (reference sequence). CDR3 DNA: TGTGCCACCAGCAGAGGGGGGGCGACCTACAATGAGCAGTTCTTC. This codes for CATSRGGATYNEQFF.

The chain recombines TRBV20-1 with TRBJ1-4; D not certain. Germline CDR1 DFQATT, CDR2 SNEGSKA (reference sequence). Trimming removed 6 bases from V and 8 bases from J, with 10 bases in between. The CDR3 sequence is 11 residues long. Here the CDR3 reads CSAPRNEKLFF. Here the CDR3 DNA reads TGCAGTGCCCCTAGGAACGAAAAACTGTTTTTT.

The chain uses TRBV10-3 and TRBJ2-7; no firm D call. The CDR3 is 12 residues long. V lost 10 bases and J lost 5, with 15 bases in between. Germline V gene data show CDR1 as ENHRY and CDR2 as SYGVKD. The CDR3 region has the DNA TGTGCCACCCGATCGGATCGTCACGAGCAGTACTTC. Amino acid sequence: CATRSDRHEQYF.

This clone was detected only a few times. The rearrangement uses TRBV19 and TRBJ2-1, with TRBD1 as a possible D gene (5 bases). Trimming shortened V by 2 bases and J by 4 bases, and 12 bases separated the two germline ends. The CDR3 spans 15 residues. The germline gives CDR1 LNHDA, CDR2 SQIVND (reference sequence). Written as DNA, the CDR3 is TGTGCCAGTAGTATAAGGGGAACAGGTTACAATGAGCAGTTCTTC. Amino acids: CASSIRGTGYNEQFF.

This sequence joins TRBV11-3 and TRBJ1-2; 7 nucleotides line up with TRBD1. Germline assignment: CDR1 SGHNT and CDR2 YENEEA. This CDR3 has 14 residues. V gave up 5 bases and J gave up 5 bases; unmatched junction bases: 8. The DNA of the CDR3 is TGTGCCAGCAGCCTCGGACAGGTGGGGTATGGCTACACCTTC. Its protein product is CASSLGQVGYGYTF.

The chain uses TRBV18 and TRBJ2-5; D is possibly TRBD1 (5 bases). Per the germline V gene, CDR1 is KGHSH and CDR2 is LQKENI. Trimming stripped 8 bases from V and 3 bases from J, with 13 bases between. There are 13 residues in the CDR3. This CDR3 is CASTQGGEETQYF. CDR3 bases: TGTGCCAGCACCCAGGGCGGCGAAGAGACCCAGTACTTC. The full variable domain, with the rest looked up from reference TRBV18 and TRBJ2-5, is NAGVMQNPRHLVRRRGQEARLRCSPMKGHSHVYWYRQLPEEGLKFMVYLQKENIIDESGMPKERFSAEFPKEGPSILRIQQVVRGDSAAYFCASTQGGEETQYFGPGTRLLVL.

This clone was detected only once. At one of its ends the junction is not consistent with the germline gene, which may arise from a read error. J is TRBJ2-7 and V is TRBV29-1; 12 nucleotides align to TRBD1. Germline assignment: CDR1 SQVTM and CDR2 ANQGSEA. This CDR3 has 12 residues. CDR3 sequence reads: CSVEGGQGASDF. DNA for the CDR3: TGCAGCGTTGAAGGGGGACAGGGGGCTTCGGACTTC.

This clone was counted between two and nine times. CDR3 nucleotide sequence: TGTGCCAGCAGTCTGAGGGGGCAGCCCCAGCATTTT. Its translation: CASSLRGQPQHF. The chain joins TRBV5-8 to TRBJ1-5; TRBD1 is a possible D gene (6 bases). V was trimmed by 5 bases and J by 7 bases, leaving 10 bases between them. The CDR3 is 12 residues long. Germline V gene data show CDR1 as SGHTS and CDR2 as YDEGEE.

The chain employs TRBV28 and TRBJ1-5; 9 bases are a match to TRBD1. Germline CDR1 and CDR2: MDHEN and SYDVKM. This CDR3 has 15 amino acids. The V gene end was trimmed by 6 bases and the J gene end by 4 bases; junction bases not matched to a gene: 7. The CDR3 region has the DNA TGTGCCAGCAGGCCGGGACAGGGAACAAATCAGCCCCAGCATTTT. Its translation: CASRPGQGTNQPQHF. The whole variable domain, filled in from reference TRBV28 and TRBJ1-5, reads DVKVTQSSRYLVKRTGEKVFLECVQDMDHENMFWYRQDPGLGLRLIYFSYDVKMKEKGDIPEGYSVSREKKERFSLILESASTNQTSMYLCASRPGQGTNQPQHFGDGTRLSIL.

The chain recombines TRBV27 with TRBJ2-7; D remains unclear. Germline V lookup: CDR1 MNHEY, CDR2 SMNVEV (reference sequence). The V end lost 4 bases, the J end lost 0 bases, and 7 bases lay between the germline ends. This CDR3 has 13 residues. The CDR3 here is CASSSDGSYEQYF. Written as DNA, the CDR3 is TGTGCCAGCAGTTCCGATGGCTCCTACGAGCAGTACTTC.

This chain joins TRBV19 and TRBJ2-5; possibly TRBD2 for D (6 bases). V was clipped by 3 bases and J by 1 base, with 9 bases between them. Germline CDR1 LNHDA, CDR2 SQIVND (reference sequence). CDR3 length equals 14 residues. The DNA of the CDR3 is TGTGCCAGTAGTATGCGGGACTTCCAAGAGACCCAGTACTTC. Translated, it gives CASSMRDFQETQYF.

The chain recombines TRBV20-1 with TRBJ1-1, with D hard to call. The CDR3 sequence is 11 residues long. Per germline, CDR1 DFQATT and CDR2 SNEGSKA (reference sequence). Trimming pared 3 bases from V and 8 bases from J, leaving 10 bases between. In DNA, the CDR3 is TGCAGTGCTAGCACAGTTCGAGAAGCTTTCTTT. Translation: CSASTVREAFF.